This T cell receptor (beta chain) is drawn from a study of cytomegalovirus exposure and HLA in healthy donors. CDR3 length equals 12 residues. Germline V gene lookup returns CDR1 GTSNPN and CDR2 SVGIG (reference sequence). V was shortened by 2 bases and J by 6 bases, with 7 bases between the two germline ends. Sequencing used immunoSEQ multiplex PCR; TCRdb keeps in-frame clones, though not all of them. This sample yields around 150,000 clones, of which roughly nine tenths are seen a single time; about 3% belongs to the top ten. This chain links TRBV30 with TRBJ2-2, with D unclear. The clonotype originates from a woman under 30 in good health and CMV-seropositive. Material for sequencing was PBMCs. DNA for the CDR3: TGTGCCTGGAGTAGCTCGGCCGGGGAGCTGTTTTTT. This translates into CAWSSSAGELFF.